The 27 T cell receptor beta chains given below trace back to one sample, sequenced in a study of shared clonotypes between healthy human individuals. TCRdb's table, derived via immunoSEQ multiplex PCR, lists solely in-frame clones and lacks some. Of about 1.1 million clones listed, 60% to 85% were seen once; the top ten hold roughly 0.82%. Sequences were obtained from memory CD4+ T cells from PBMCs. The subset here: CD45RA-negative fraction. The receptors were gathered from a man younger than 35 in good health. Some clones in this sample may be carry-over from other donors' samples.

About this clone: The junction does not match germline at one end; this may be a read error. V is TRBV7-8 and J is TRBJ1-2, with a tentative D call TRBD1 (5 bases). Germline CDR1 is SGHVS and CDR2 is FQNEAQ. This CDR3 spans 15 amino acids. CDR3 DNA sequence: TGTGCCAGCGGCTTAGTATCCCCAGGGTCCTATGGCTACACCTTC. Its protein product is CASGLVSPGSYGYTF.

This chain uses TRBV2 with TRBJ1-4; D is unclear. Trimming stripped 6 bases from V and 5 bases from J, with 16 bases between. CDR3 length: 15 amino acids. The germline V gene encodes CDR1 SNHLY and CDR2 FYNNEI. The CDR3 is CASSPPTSRNEKLFF. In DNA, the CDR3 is TGTGCCAGCAGCCCACCGACTTCAAGGAATGAAAAACTGTTTTTT.

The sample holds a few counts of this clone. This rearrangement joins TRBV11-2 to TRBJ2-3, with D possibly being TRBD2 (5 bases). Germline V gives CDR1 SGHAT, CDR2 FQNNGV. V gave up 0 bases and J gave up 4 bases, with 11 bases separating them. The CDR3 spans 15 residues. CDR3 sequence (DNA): TGTGCCAGCAGCTTAGAAAGCGGCAGATCAGATACGCAGTATTTT. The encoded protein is CASSLESGRSDTQYF.

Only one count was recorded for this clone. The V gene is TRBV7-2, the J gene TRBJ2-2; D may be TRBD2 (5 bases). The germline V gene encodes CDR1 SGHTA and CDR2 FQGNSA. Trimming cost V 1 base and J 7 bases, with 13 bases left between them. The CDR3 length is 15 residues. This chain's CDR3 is CASSLGGLPHGELFF. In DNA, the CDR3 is TGTGCCAGCAGCTTAGGCGGGTTACCCCACGGGGAGCTGTTTTTT.

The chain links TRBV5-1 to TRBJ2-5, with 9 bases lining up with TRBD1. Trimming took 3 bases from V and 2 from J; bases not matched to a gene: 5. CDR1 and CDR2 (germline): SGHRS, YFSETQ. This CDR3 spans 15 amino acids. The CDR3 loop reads CASSSGQGTQETQYF. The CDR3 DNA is TGCGCCAGCAGCTCCGGACAGGGGACACAAGAGACCCAGTACTTC. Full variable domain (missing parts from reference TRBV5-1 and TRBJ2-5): KAGVTQTPRYLIKTRGQQVTLSCSPISGHRSVSWYQQTPGQGLQFLFEYFSETQRNKGNFPGRFSGRQFSNSRSEMNVSTLELGDSALYLCASSSGQGTQETQYFGPGTRLLVL.

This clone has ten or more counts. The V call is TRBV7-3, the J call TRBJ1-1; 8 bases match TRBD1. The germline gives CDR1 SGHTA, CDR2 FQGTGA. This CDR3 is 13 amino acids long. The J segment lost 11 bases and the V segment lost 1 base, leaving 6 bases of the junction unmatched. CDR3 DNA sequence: TGTGCCAGCAGCTTAAGGCCGACAGGGGAGGCTTTCTTT. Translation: CASSLRPTGEAFF.

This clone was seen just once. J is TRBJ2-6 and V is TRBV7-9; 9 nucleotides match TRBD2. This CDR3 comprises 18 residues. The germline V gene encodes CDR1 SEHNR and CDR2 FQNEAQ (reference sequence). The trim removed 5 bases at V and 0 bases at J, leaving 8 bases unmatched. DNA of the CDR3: TGTGCCAGCAGCCCCGCGGGGGGGACCAGCTCTGGGGCCAACGTCCTGACTTTC. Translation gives CASSPAGGTSSGANVLTF.

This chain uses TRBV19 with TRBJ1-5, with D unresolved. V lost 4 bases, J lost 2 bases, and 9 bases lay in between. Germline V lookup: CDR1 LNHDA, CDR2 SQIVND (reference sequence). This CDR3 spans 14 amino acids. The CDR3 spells CASSSQRGNQPQHF. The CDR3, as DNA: TGTGCCAGTAGTAGTCAGAGGGGCAATCAGCCCCAGCATTTT.

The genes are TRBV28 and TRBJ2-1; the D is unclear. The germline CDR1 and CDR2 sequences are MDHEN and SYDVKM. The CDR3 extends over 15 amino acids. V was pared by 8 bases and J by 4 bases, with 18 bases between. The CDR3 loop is CASSPLLAEYNEQFF. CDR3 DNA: TGTGCCAGCTCTCCGTTGTTGGCGGAGTACAATGAGCAGTTCTTC.

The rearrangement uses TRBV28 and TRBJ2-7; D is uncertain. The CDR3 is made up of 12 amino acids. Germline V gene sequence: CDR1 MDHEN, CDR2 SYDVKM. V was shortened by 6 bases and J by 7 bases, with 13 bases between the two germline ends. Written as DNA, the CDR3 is TGTGCCAGCAGCTGGGGATGGAGTGAGCAGTACTTC. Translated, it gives CASSWGWSEQYF.

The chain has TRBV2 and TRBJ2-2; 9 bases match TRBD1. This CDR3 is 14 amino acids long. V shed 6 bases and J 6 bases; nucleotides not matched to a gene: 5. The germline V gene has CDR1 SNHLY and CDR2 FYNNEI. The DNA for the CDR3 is TGTGCCAGCAGGGACCGGACAGGGGCCGGGGAGCTGTTTTTT. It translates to CASRDRTGAGELFF. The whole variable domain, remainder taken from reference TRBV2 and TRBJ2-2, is EPEVTQTPSHQVTQMGQEVILRCVPISNHLYFYWYRQILGQKVEFLVSFYNNEISEKSEIFDDQFSVERPDGSNFTLKIRSTKLEDSAMYFCASRDRTGAGELFFGEGSRLTVL.

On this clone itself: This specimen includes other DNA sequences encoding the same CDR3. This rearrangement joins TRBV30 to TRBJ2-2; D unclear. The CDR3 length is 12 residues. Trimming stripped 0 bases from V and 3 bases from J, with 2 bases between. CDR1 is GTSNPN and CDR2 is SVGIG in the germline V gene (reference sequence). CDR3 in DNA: TGTGCCTGGAGTGTCGACACCGGGGAGCTGTTTTTT. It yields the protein CAWSVDTGELFF.

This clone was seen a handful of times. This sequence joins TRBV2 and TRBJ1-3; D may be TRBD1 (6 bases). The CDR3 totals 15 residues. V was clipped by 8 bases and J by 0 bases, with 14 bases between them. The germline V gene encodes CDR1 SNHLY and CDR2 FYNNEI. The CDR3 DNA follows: TGTGCCAGCGGCCCTGGACAGTTCTCTGGAAACACCATATATTTT. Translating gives CASGPGQFSGNTIYF.

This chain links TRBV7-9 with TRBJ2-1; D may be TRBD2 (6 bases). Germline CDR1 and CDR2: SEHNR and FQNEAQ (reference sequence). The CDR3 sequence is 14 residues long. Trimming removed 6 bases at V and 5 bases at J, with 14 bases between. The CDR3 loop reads CASSSGTSHNEQFF. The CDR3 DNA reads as TGTGCCAGCAGTTCAGGGACTTCTCACAATGAGCAGTTCTTC.

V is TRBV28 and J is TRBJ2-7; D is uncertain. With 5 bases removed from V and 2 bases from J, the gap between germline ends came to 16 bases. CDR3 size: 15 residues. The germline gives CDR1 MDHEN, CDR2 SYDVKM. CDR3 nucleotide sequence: TGTGCCAGCAGTCCACCTCGGAGTAGCACCTACGAGCAGTACTTC. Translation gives CASSPPRSSTYEQYF.

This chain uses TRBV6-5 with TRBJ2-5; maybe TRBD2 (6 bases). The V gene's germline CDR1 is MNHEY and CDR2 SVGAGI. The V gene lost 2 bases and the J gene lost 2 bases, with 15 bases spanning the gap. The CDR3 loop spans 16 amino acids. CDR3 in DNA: TGTGCCAGCAGTTACGTCGCAGGGAGGCTTCAAGAGACCCAGTACTTC. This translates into CASSYVAGRLQETQYF.

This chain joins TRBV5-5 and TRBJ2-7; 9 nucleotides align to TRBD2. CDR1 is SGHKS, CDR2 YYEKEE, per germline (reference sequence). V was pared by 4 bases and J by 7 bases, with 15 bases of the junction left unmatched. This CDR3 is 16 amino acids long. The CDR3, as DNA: TGTGCCAGCAGCCCGACTAGCGGAAACCTATTTCGGGAGCAGTACTTC. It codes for CASSPTSGNLFREQYF.

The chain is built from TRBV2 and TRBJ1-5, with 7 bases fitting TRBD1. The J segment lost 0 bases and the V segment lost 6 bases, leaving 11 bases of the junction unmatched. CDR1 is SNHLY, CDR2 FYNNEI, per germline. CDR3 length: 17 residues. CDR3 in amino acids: CASSPRGLIFSNQPQHF. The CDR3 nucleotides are TGTGCCAGCAGCCCGAGGGGGCTGATCTTTAGCAATCAGCCCCAGCATTTT.

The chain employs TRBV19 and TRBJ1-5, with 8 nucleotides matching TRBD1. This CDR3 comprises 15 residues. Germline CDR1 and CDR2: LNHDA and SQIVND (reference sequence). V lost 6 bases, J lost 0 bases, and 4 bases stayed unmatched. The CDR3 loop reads CASSQGALSNQPQHF. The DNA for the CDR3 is TGTGCCAGTAGCCAGGGGGCCCTTAGCAATCAGCCCCAGCATTTT.

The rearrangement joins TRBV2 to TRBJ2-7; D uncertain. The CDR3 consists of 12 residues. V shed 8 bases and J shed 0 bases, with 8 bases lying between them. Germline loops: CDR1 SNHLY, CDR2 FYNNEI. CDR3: CASRLSSYEQYF. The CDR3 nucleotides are TGTGCCAGCCGGCTTAGCTCCTACGAGCAGTACTTC.

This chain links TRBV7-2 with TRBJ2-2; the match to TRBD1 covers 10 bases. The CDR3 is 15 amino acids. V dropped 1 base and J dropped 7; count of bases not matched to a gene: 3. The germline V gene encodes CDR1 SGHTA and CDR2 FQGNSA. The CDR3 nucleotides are TGTGCCAGCAGCTTAGTTGGACAGGGGGTCGGGGAGCTGTTTTTT. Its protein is CASSLVGQGVGELFF.

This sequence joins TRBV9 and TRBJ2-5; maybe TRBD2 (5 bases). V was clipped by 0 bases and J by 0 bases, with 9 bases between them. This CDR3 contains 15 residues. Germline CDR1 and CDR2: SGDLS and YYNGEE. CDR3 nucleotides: TGTGCCAGCAGCGTAGTAGGAGGATACCAAGAGACCCAGTACTTC. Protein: CASSVVGGYQETQYF.

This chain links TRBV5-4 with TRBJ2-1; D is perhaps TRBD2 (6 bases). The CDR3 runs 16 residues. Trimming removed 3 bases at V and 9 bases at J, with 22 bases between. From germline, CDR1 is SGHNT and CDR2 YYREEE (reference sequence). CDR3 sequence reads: CASSSPGRRARGEQFF. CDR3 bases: TGTGCCAGCAGCTCGCCGGGGAGGCGAGCCCGGGGTGAGCAGTTCTTC.

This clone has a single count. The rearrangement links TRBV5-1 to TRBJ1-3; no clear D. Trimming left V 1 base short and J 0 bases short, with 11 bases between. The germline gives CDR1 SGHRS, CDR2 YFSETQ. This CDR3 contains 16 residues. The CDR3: CASSLLTGGSGNTIYF. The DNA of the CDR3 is TGCGCCAGCAGCTTGCTTACGGGAGGCTCTGGAAACACCATATATTTT.

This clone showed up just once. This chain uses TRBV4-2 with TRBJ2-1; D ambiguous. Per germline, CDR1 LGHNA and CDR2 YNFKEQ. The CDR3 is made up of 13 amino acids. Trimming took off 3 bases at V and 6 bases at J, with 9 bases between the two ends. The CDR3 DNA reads TGTGCCAGCAGCCATGGTCGTGGCAATGAGCAGTTCTTC. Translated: CASSHGRGNEQFF.

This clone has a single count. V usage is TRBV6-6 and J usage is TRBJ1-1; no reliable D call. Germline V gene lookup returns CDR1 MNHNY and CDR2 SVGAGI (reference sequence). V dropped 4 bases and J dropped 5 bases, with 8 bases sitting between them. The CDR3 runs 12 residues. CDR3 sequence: CASSSHGTEAFF. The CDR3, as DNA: TGTGCCAGCAGTTCACACGGTACTGAAGCTTTCTTT.

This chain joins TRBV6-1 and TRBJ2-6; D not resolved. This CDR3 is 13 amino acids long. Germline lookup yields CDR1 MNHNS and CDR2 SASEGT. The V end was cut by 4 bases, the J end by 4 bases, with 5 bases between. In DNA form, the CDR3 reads TGTGCCAGCAGTGTCCAGGGGGCCAACGTCCTGACTTTC. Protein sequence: CASSVQGANVLTF.